This T cell receptor beta chain derives from a study of blood T cell repertoires in COVID-19. Germline CDR1 and CDR2: KGHSH and LQKENI. V lost 2 bases and J 1 base, leaving 9 bases between the germline ends. This CDR3 is 15 amino acids long. This clone was recorded once. Repertoires were generated with immunoSEQ multiplex PCR, while TCRdb's copy carries only in-frame clones and drops some. The data contain a few hundred thousand clones, around 89% of them singletons. Sample: peripheral blood. The TCR sequence derives from a woman in her 30s with COVID-19, enrolled during active disease. The chain is built from TRBV18 and TRBJ1-5; D is unclear. DNA of the CDR3: TGTGCCAGCTCACCAACGGGGATAAGCAATCAGCCCCAGCATTTT. It is translated as CASSPTGISNQPQHF. Based on the CDR3 plus reference TRBV18 and TRBJ1-5, the full variable domain is NAGVMQNPRHLVRRRGQEARLRCSPMKGHSHVYWYRQLPEEGLKFMVYLQKENIIDESGMPKERFSAEFPKEGPSILRIQQVVRGDSAAYFCASSPTGISNQPQHFGDGTRLSIL.